This paragraph covers one T cell receptor (beta chain) sequence. Its specificity is unknown. These data belong to a study of vaccination effects on CD4 cells after COVID-19. Across the whole study: Vaccination of participants consisted of two doses of either the BNT162b2 or mRNA-1273 vaccine. Whole-study results and caveats: Cross-reaction with common cold coronaviruses was seen in only 1 of 255 vaccine-induced clones from healthy vaccinees.

Following an approximately 9-day culture, CD4+ T cells were purified. None of the vaccinated had previously contracted SARS-CoV-2, and their nucleocapsid antibodies tested negative. Half-medium exchanges with IL-2 medium took place on days 3 and 7. Looked up from germline, CDR1 is MGHRA and CDR2 is YSYEKL. CDR3 length equals 17 residues. V lost 3 bases, J lost 14 bases, and 26 bases lay in between. Profiling relied on immunoSEQ multiplex PCR, and the TCRdb table lists in-frame clones only, not all of them. The table has 65,000 to 80,000 clones, 75% to 80% seen once. The genes are TRBV4-1 and TRBJ1-6; D remains unclear. This specimen consisted of CD4+ T cells from PBMCs cultured without peptide, obtained before COVID-19 vaccination. The receptor was isolated from a human donor who received a COVID-19 vaccine. This CDR3 reads CASSHPQVGRLVRALHF. For the CDR3, the DNA is TGCGCCAGCAGCCACCCCCAAGTAGGACGCTTGGTGAGAGCCCTCCACTTT.